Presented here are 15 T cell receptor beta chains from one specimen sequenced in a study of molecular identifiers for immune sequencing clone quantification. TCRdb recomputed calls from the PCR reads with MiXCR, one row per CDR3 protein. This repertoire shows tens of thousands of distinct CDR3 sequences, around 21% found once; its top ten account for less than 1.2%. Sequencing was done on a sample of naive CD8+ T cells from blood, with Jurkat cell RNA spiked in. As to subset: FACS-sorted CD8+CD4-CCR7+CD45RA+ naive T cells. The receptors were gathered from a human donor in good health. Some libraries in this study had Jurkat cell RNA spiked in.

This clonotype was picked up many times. CDR3 in amino acids: CASSQVTGGGTEAFF. As DNA, the CDR3 is TGCGCCAGCAGCCAAGTTACAGGGGGCGGCACTGAAGCTTTCTTT. J is TRBJ1-1 and V is TRBV4-3; TRBD1 agrees at 9 bases. CDR3 length: 15 amino acids. Unmatched junction bases numbered 4, after V lost 1 base and J lost 4 bases. Germline CDR1 and CDR2: LGHNA and YSLEER.

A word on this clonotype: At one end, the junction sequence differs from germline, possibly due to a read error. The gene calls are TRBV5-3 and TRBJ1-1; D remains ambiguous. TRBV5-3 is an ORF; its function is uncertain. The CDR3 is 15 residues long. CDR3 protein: CASSSGPRGGTEAFF. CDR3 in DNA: TGTGCCAGCAGCTCCGGTCCCAGAGGAGGCACTGAAGCTTTCTTT.

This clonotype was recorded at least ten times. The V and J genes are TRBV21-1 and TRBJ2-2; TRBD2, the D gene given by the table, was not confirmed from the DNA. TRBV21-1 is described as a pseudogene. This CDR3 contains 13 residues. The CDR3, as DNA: TGTGCCAGCCATTATCCCGCTCCCGGGGAGCTGTTTTTT. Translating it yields CASHYPAPGELFF.

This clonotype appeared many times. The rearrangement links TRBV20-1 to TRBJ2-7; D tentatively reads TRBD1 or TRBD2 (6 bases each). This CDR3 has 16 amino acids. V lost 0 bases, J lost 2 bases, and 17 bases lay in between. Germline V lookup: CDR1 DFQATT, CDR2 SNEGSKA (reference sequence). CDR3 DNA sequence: TGCAGTGCTAGAGATACCGGAGGGGGACTTACCTACGAGCAGTACTTC. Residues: CSARDTGGGLTYEQYF.

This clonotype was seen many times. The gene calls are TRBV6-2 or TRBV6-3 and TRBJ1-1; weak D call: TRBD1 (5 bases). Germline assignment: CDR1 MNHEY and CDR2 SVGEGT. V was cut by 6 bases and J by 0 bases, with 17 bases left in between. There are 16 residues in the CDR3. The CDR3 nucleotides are TGTGCCAGCAGGAAATTCCGACAGAGAATGAACACTGAAGCTTTCTTT. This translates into CASRKFRQRMNTEAFF.

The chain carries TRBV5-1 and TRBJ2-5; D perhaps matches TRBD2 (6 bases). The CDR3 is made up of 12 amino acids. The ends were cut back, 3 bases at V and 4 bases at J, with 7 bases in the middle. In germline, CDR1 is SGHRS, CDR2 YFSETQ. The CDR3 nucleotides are TGCGCCAGCAGCTGGGACTTAGAGACCCAGTACTTC. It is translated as CASSWDLETQYF.

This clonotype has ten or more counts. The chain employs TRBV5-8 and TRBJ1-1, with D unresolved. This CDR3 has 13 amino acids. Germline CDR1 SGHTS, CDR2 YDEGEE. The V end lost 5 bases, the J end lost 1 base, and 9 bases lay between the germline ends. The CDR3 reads CASSPTENTEAFF. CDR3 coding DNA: TGTGCCAGCAGTCCAACAGAGAACACTGAAGCTTTCTTT.

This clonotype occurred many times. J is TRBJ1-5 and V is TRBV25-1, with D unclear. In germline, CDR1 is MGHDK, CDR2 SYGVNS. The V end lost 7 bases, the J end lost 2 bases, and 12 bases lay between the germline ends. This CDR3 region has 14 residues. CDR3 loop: CASTREGGNQPQHF. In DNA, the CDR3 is TGTGCCAGCACCCGAGAGGGAGGCAATCAGCCCCAGCATTTT.

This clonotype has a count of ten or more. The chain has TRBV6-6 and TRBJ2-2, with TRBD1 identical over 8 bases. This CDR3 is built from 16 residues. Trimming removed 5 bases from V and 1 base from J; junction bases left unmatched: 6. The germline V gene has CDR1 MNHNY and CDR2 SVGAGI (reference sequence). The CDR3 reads CASSPPGGLNTGELFF. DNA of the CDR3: TGTGCCAGCAGTCCCCCAGGGGGCTTGAACACCGGGGAGCTGTTTTTT.

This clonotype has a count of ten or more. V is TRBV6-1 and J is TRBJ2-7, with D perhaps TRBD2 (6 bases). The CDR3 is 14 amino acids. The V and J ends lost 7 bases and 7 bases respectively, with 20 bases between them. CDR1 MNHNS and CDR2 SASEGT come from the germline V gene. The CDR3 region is CASTSGTRVWEQYF. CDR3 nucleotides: TGTGCCAGCACCTCCGGGACTCGAGTTTGGGAGCAGTACTTC.

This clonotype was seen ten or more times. The CDR3 nucleotides read TGTGCCAGTAGTATAACGGGCGGCAATCAGCCCCAGCATTTT. It codes for CASSITGGNQPQHF. The rearrangement joins TRBV19 to TRBJ1-5; D remains unclear. The V end lost 2 bases, the J end lost 2 bases, and 7 bases lay between the germline ends. This CDR3 has 14 amino acids. Germline V gene lookup returns CDR1 LNHDA and CDR2 SQIVND (reference sequence).

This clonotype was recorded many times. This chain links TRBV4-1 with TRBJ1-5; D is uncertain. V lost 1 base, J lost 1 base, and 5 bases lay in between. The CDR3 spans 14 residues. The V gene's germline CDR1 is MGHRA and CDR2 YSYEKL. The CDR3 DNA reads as TGCGCCAGCAGCCAAGGTCAAAGCAATCAGCCCCAGCATTTT. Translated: CASSQGQSNQPQHF.

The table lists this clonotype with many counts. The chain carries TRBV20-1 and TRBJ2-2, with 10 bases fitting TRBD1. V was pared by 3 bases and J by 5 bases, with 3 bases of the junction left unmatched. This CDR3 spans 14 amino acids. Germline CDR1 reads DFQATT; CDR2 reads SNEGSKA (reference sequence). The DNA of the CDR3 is TGCAGTGCTAGCGGGACAGGGGAGACCGGGGAGCTGTTTTTT. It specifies CSASGTGETGELFF.

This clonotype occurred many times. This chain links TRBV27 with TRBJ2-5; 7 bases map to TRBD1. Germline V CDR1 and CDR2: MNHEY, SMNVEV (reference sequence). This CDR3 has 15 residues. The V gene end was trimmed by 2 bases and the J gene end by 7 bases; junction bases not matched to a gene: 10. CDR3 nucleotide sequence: TGTGCCAGCAGTTTACGAGGGGGCAGGGGTTTGACCCAGTACTTC. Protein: CASSLRGGRGLTQYF.

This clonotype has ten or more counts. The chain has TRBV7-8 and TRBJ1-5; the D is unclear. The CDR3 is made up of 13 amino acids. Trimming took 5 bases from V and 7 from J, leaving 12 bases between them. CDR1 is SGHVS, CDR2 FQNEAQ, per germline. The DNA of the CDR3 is TGTGCCAGCAGCATACAAGGCCCCCAGCCCCAGCATTTT. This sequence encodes CASSIQGPQPQHF.